The 27 T cell receptor beta chains reported below all come from one sample, sequenced in a study of regulatory T cells in long-lasting Graves disease. Time point in this sample: newly diagnosed GD, antithyroid drugs for less than 3 months. The TCR library was made from RNA that had been extracted from PBMCs in TRIzol. To make TCR beta libraries, researchers used iRepertoire HTBI primers and Arm-PCR of CDR3 regions. TCRdb re-derived calls from the multiplex PCR reads in MiXCR, one entry per CDR3 protein. Of hundreds of thousands of distinct CDR3 sequences in the sample, 16% were seen once. These data are also associated with another study on T cells in Graves' hyperthyroidism and ophthalmopathy.

The specimen was peripheral blood mononuclear cells (PBMCs), collected at new diagnosis, from a patient treated with antithyroid drugs. The source of these receptors is a woman in her 30s with Graves disease.

This clonotype was counted a few times. The J gene is TRBJ1-6, the V gene TRBV3-1; D possibly corresponds to TRBD1 (5 bases). The germline V gene encodes CDR1 LGHDT and CDR2 YNNKEL (reference sequence). The CDR3 covers 16 residues. Trimming cost V 1 base and J 4 bases, with 11 bases left between them. The CDR3 loop is CASSQGQPGYNSPLHF. CDR3 coding DNA: TGTGCCAGCAGCCAAGGACAGCCTGGATATAATTCACCCCTCCACTTT.

This clonotype was seen at least ten times. The chain couples TRBV6-1 to TRBJ1-2; the D is unclear. The CDR3 is 13 amino acids. V was trimmed by 0 bases and J by 5 bases, leaving 7 bases between them. CDR1 and CDR2 (germline): MNHNS, SASEGT. CDR3 region: CASSEAKVYGYTF. DNA for the CDR3: TGTGCCAGCAGTGAAGCGAAGGTATATGGCTACACCTTC.

This clonotype was seen ten or more times. The V and J genes are TRBV6-5 and TRBJ1-5, with D perhaps matching TRBD1 (5 bases). Germline assignment: CDR1 MNHEY and CDR2 SVGAGI. V lost 2 bases and J lost 0, with 14 bases in between. CDR3 length: 17 amino acids. CDR3 sequence (DNA): TGTGCCAGCAGTTACCGCCCCGGGGCATATAGCAATCAGCCCCAGCATTTT. It is translated as CASSYRPGAYSNQPQHF.

In DNA form, the CDR3 reads TGTGCCAGCAACCTCGCAGGGGAGGAGACCCAGTACTTC. Protein sequence: CASNLAGEETQYF. The V and J genes are TRBV5-5 and TRBJ2-3; D might be TRBD1 (6 bases). The J call may be faulty, since TRBJ2-5 better matches the DNA end. This CDR3 contains 13 residues. From germline, CDR1 is SGHKS and CDR2 YYEKEE (reference sequence).

The CDR3 DNA is TGTGCCAGCAGTCTGCTCACAGGGGGCTACTACGAGCAGTACTTC. Protein: CASSLLTGGYYEQYF. This chain uses TRBV27 with TRBJ2-7, with 9 bases aligning to TRBD1. The germline V gene encodes CDR1 MNHEY and CDR2 SMNVEV (reference sequence). There are 15 residues in the CDR3. V trimming: 5 bases; J trimming: 3 bases; junction bases outside the gene matches: 8.

This clonotype was seen at least ten times. The rearrangement links TRBV2 to TRBJ1-6, with D possibly being TRBD1 (5 bases). CDR3 length: 16 amino acids. The germline V gene encodes CDR1 SNHLY and CDR2 FYNNEI. Trimming pared 8 bases from V and 0 bases from J, leaving 14 bases between. The CDR3 DNA is TGTGCCAGCTTTAGACAGATAAGCTCCTATAATTCACCCCTCCACTTT. This gives the protein CASFRQISSYNSPLHF.

This clonotype was observed at least ten times. The V and J genes are TRBV12-5 and TRBJ2-1; maybe TRBD2 (5 bases). There are 12 residues in the CDR3. Germline V gives CDR1 LGHNT, CDR2 FRNRAP. Between the trimmed V and J ends, which lost 5 bases and 8 bases, there was a span of 10 bases. CDR3 in DNA: TGTGCTAGTGGTCCGGGAACTCATGAGCAGTTCTTC. Its protein product is CASGPGTHEQFF. The variable domain in full, with the rest retrieved from reference TRBV12-5 and TRBJ2-1, is DARVTQTPRHKVTEMGQEVTMRCQPILGHNTVFWYRQTMMQGLELLAYFRNRAPLDDSGMPKDRFSAEMPDATLATLKIQPSEPRDSAVYFCASGPGTHEQFFGPGTRLTVL.

The chain has TRBV14 and TRBJ2-7, with 8 positions matching TRBD2. V was clipped by 6 bases and J by 6 bases; unmatched bases: 10. Germline CDR1 is SGHDN and CDR2 is FVKESK. The CDR3 totals 14 residues. CDR3 sequence reads: CASSNSGIGLEQYF. For the CDR3, the DNA is TGTGCCAGCAGTAATAGCGGGATCGGTCTCGAGCAGTACTTC.

This clonotype occurred many times. The chain links TRBV5-1 to TRBJ1-3; D is possibly TRBD1 (5 bases). The CDR3 is made up of 14 amino acids. V was pared by 4 bases and J by 2 bases, with 10 bases between. In germline, CDR1 is SGHRS, CDR2 YFSETQ. Here the CDR3 DNA reads TGCGCCAGCAGCATCGGGACTACTGGAAACACCATATATTTT. Translation: CASSIGTTGNTIYF.

This clonotype was recorded many times. The chain is built from TRBV28 and TRBJ2-7, with D possibly being TRBD1 (6 bases). The V and J ends lost 6 bases and 4 bases respectively, with 25 bases between them. CDR1 and CDR2 (germline): MDHEN, SYDVKM. This CDR3 contains 17 residues. In DNA form, the CDR3 reads TGTGCCAGCAGGGGGGCAGGCGGCCCCTCTAAGCCTTACGAGCAGTACTTC. This sequence encodes CASRGAGGPSKPYEQYF. The full variable domain, rest sourced from reference TRBV28 and TRBJ2-7, is DVKVTQSSRYLVKRTGEKVFLECVQDMDHENMFWYRQDPGLGLRLIYFSYDVKMKEKGDIPEGYSVSREKKERFSLILESASTNQTSMYLCASRGAGGPSKPYEQYFGPGTRLTVT.

This clonotype came up many times. The chain combines TRBV5-4 with TRBJ2-5; D not resolved. The V end lost 2 bases, the J end lost 2 bases, and 13 bases lay between the germline ends. The length of the CDR3 is 15 residues. Germline CDR1 is SGHNT and CDR2 is YYREEE (reference sequence). The CDR3 reads CASSFTEAGQETQYF. DNA of the CDR3: TGTGCCAGCAGCTTTACAGAAGCTGGGCAAGAGACCCAGTACTTC.

As regards this clonotype: At one boundary the junction diverges from the germline segment, which might be a read error. The rearrangement links TRBV5-1 to TRBJ2-7; tentative D call: TRBD2 (6 bases). CDR1 and CDR2 (germline): SGHRS, YFSETQ. The CDR3 runs 14 residues. The CDR3 DNA sequence: TGTGCCAGCAGCGTGGGACTGGAGCCGGGCGAGCAGTACTTC. It specifies CASSVGLEPGEQYF. Full variable domain (remainder filled in from reference TRBV5-1 and TRBJ2-7): KAGVTQTPRYLIKTRGQQVTLSCSPISGHRSVSWYQQTPGQGLQFLFEYFSETQRNKGNFPGRFSGRQFSNSRSEMNVSTLELGDSALYLCASSVGLEPGEQYFGPGTRLTVT.

This clonotype has a handful of counts. The chain has TRBV10-1 and TRBJ2-1; 7 nucleotides line up with TRBD1. Looked up from germline, CDR1 is WNHNN and CDR2 is SYGVQD (reference sequence). CDR3 length: 13 residues. V lost 5 bases, J lost 5 bases, and 3 bases stayed unmatched. This chain's CDR3 is CASSRDSHNEQFF. CDR3 in DNA: TGCGCCAGCAGTCGGGACAGTCACAATGAGCAGTTCTTC.

This clonotype was seen ten or more times. The gene calls are TRBV7-2 and TRBJ2-2; D remains ambiguous. Germline V gives CDR1 SGHTA, CDR2 FQGNSA. The CDR3 covers 14 residues. V was pared by 1 base and J by 5 bases, with 8 bases between. The CDR3 region has the DNA TGTGCCAGCAGCTTAGTTCTAGGAACCGGGGAGCTGTTTTTT. Translating gives CASSLVLGTGELFF. Full variable domain (outside the CDR3, taken from reference TRBV7-2 and TRBJ2-2): GAGVSQSPSNKVTEKGKDVELRCDPISGHTALYWYRQSLGQGLEFLIYFQGNSAPDKSGLPSDRFSAERTGGSVSTLTIQRTQQEDSAVYLCASSLVLGTGELFFGEGSRLTVL.

This clonotype was seen repeatedly, ten times or more. The chain uses TRBV12-3 or TRBV12-4 and TRBJ1-2; D remains unclear. The V and J ends lost 6 bases and 8 bases respectively, with 10 bases between them. The CDR3 is 11 residues long. The DNA of the CDR3 is TGTGCCAGCAGCCTACGATCGGGCTACACCTTC. It specifies CASSLRSGYTF.

This chain uses TRBV5-1 with TRBJ2-1; TRBD2 agrees at 9 bases. Germline V gene lookup returns CDR1 SGHRS and CDR2 YFSETQ. The CDR3 is made up of 15 amino acids. V lost 4 bases and J lost 4; bases outside the gene matches: 6. The CDR3 protein is CASSETSGVYNEQFF. As DNA, the CDR3 is TGCGCCAGCAGCGAGACTAGCGGCGTGTACAATGAGCAGTTCTTC.

The gene calls are TRBV2 and TRBJ1-1; D is uncertain. Trimming removed 11 bases at V and 0 bases at J, with 7 bases between. Germline V gene sequence: CDR1 SNHLY, CDR2 FYNNEI. The CDR3 length is 11 residues. Here the CDR3 DNA reads TGTGCCGGAACAGTGAACACTGAAGCTTTCTTT. Protein product: CAGTVNTEAFF.

This clonotype was seen repeatedly, ten times or more. The rearrangement links TRBV28 to TRBJ2-1, with TRBD2 identical over 11 bases. Germline values: CDR1 MDHEN, CDR2 SYDVKM. CDR3 length equals 16 residues. Trimming removed 5 bases from V and 3 bases from J; junction bases left unmatched: 6. The CDR3 reads CASSPSGLAGYNEQFF. The CDR3 coding sequence is TGTGCCAGCAGTCCCTCAGGACTAGCGGGCTACAATGAGCAGTTCTTC.

This clonotype has a count of ten or more. The rearrangement uses TRBV6-1 and TRBJ1-1; D might be TRBD1 (6 bases). Deletions cut 4 bases from V and 8 bases from J, with 14 bases between. The germline V gene encodes CDR1 MNHNS and CDR2 SASEGT. The CDR3 covers 13 residues. CDR3 in amino acids: CASSGTVGKEAFF. The CDR3 DNA sequence: TGTGCCAGCAGTGGGACAGTGGGGAAAGAAGCTTTCTTT.

The chain combines TRBV5-4 with TRBJ2-7; D might be TRBD1 or TRBD2, each matching 5 bases. The ends were cut back, 0 bases at V and 4 bases at J, with 11 bases in the middle. Germline-derived CDR1 and CDR2 are SGHNT and YYREEE (reference sequence). This CDR3 comprises 14 residues. The CDR3 protein is CASSLAGTEYEQYF. In DNA, the CDR3 is TGTGCCAGCAGCTTGGCCGGGACCGAGTACGAGCAGTACTTC.

The table lists this clonotype with many counts. The rearrangement uses TRBV3-1 and TRBJ2-1, with D possibly TRBD2 on 5 matching bases. Trimming cost V 1 base and J 10 bases, with 11 bases left between them. This CDR3 comprises 13 residues. The V gene's germline CDR1 is LGHDT and CDR2 YNNKEL (reference sequence). CDR3 DNA sequence: TGTGCCAGCAGCCAAGGAGCTGGACTGGAGCAGTTCTTC. Translation: CASSQGAGLEQFF.

This chain connects TRBV3-1 to TRBJ2-5, with 7 bases identical to TRBD2. The CDR3 contains 15 residues. Germline V gene sequence: CDR1 LGHDT, CDR2 YNNKEL (reference sequence). The J segment lost 2 bases and the V segment lost 3 bases, leaving 6 bases of the junction unmatched. The chain's CDR3 is CASSQGGSAQETQYF. CDR3 nucleotides: TGTGCCAGCAGCCAGGGGGGGTCAGCACAAGAGACCCAGTACTTC.

This clonotype was seen a few times. J is TRBJ1-3 and V is TRBV6-1; D ambiguous. The CDR3 loop spans 15 amino acids. The ends were cut back, 6 bases at V and 0 bases at J, with 12 bases in the middle. From germline, CDR1 is MNHNS and CDR2 SASEGT. CDR3 nucleotide sequence: TGTGCCAGCAGGCGATGGAAGGGCTCTGGAAACACCATATATTTT. Translated: CASRRWKGSGNTIYF.

In its sample, this clonotype was seen a few times. V usage is TRBV27 and J usage is TRBJ2-7, with TRBD2 matching over 9 bases. After removal of 6 bases from V and 5 bases from J, the junction contained 14 bases not matched to a gene. The CDR3 loop spans 16 amino acids. Germline V lookup: CDR1 MNHEY, CDR2 SMNVEV (reference sequence). CDR3 in DNA: TGTGCCAGCAGGCTATTCGGAGCGGGAGGATTGGACGAGCAGTACTTC. Its translation: CASRLFGAGGLDEQYF.

At least ten counts were recorded for this clonotype. This chain joins TRBV28 and TRBJ1-6; weak D call: TRBD1 (5 bases). The V end was cut by 6 bases, the J end by 7 bases, with 13 bases between. Germline CDR1 and CDR2: MDHEN and SYDVKM. CDR3 length: 14 amino acids. The CDR3 loop reads CASSRTGVNSPLHF. The CDR3 DNA reads as TGTGCCAGCAGCCGCACAGGTGTCAATTCACCCCTCCACTTT.

The table lists this clonotype with many counts. The genes are TRBV2 and TRBJ1-5; TRBD1 aligns across 8 bases. J lost 4 bases, V lost 1 base, and 12 bases had no gene match. CDR1 is SNHLY, CDR2 FYNNEI, per germline. This CDR3 region has 18 residues. This chain's CDR3 is CASSEGYGQGVFNQPQHF. DNA for the CDR3: TGTGCCAGCAGTGAAGGCTATGGACAGGGCGTCTTTAATCAGCCCCAGCATTTT.

The sample holds many counts of this clonotype. The gene calls are TRBV6-1 and TRBJ1-1, with 8 bases aligning to TRBD1. Germline V gene data show CDR1 as MNHNS and CDR2 as SASEGT. The CDR3 spans 14 residues. J was trimmed by 6 bases and V by 0 bases; bases with no gene match: 3. The CDR3 is CASSEARGLAEAFF. The CDR3 region has the DNA TGTGCCAGCAGTGAAGCCAGGGGGCTCGCTGAAGCTTTCTTT.